Listed here is a single T cell receptor beta chain. Antigen specificity is unknown. Each population that was sorted was more than 95% pure. Reverse transcribing all isolated RNA meant expressed TCRB transcripts were sequenced. The table came from immunoSEQ multiplex PCR; TCRdb's copy has only in-frame clones and leaves some out. The repertoire consists of 200,000 to 300,000 clones, with approximately 10% occurring once and the leading ten covering 0.017%. This specimen belongs to a study of beta chain features in type 1 diabetes. Study-wide findings and caveats: Within patients, naive, central memory and Treg TCRB repertoires seemed more similar than within healthy donors. For Type 1 diabetes patients, all four CD4+ subsets carried TCRB CDR3s that were moderately but significantly shorter. The cDNA sequencing approach could over-represent high-TCR-expressing cells. In these data, an HLA type influence on TCRB rearrangement remained unresolved.

Germline CDR1 is SGDLS and CDR2 is YYNGEE. The CDR3 has 14 residues. V lost 3 bases, J lost 4 bases, and 13 bases lay in between. The sequence came from a man under 40 with type 1 diabetes. The chain has TRBV9 and TRBJ1-2; D not resolved. The specimen was naive CD4+ T cells from blood. The CDR3 bases are TGTGCCAGCAGCGGAAGGCAGACTTCCTATGGCTACACCTTC. It yields the protein CASSGRQTSYGYTF.